This is a list of T cell receptor beta chains from one sample in a study of spatial heterogeneity in lung cancer. TCRdb used MiXCR to reprocess the 5' RACE reads, holding one entry per CDR3 protein. Of 39,000 or so distinct CDR3 sequences in the sample, approximately 3.1% were seen once. Sequenced here: normal lung tissue next to the tumor, sampled at surgery. The receptors derive from a male donor with early-stage non-small cell lung cancer. CDR3s leave out the opening cysteine and the closing phenylalanine or tryptophan.

11 | TRBV10-3 | AISPVPGVEQF
10 | TRBV12-3/TRBV12-4 | ASSISAGELF
13 | TRBV10-3 | AISESTGEITEAF
18 | TRBV5-1 | ASSQSDGQIFSSGANVLT
9 | TRBV28 | ASSSARELF
15 | TRBV20-1 | SADPLIVEGGPREQF
13 | TRBV5-1 | ASKSNVANTGELF
12 | TRBV5-1 | ASSSIDGNTEAF
14 | TRBV6-2/TRBV6-3 | ASSLARTGSAYGYT
13 | TRBV20-1 | SAPSAGQGWEMQY
13 | TRBV6-2/TRBV6-3 | ASRSGTGTNQPQH
14 | TRBV2 | ASSERGTYPTYGYT
11 | TRBV7-2 | ASSSQGLQPQH
12 | TRBV7-9 | ASSPPGKSYGYT
12 | TRBV18 | ASSPQGGDQPQH
13 | TRBV19 | ASSIWTGRNQPQQ
13 | TRBV2 | ASSEGQGVVEKLF
15 | TRBV5-1 | ASRRLAGSPGTDTQY
13 | TRBV5-1 | ASQSGVGFGTEAF
13 | TRBV5-5 | ASSLELGSLDTQY
12 | TRBV6-6 | ASMEDGFNEKLF
13 | TRBV20-1 | SAREDRENNQPQH
10 | TRBV5-1 | ASSFLEETQY
14 | TRBV6-5 | ASRIAGTENTGELF
12 | TRBV10-3 | AIGTGNSGNTIY
17 | TRBV9 | ASSALLENRNSGANVLT
10 | TRBV29-1 | SGLNSGTEAF
13 | TRBV6-5 | ASSKAGQGWYEQY
14 | TRBV7-2 | ASSSPDIQAADTQY
11 | TRBV2 | ASIWDPYNEQF
13 | TRBV20-1 | SASGVSGRYNEQF
14 | TRBV12-3/TRBV12-4 | ASSLTLAGYQETQY
14 | TRBV5-1 | ASSVRGLAGGNEQY
14 | TRBV5-8 | ASSLPGQGAYNEQF
12 | TRBV27 | ASRPGTAGNTIY
12 | TRBV20-1 | SARSGGHQETQY
14 | TRBV6-6 | ASSYNLAQKTDTQY
13 | TRBV12-3/TRBV12-4 | ASSPPPGPRSEAF
11 | TRBV28 | ASSFAGADEQY
11 | TRBV10-3 | ASSRDRGEKLF
13 | TRBV19 | ASSIWTGRNQPQH
13 | TRBV29-1 | SVAGTASSYNEQF
14 | TRBV29-1 | SVAMVRDNPSGEQF
13 | TRBV20-1 | SAIDQGRPWYGYT
13 | TRBV10-3 | AISERGLDTDTQY
10 | TRBV20-1 | SAREWGDTQY
13 | TRBV2 | ASSEPAGGTDTQY
13 | TRBV28 | ASSLFSGGLYEQY
11 | TRBV9 | ASSVSGQETQY